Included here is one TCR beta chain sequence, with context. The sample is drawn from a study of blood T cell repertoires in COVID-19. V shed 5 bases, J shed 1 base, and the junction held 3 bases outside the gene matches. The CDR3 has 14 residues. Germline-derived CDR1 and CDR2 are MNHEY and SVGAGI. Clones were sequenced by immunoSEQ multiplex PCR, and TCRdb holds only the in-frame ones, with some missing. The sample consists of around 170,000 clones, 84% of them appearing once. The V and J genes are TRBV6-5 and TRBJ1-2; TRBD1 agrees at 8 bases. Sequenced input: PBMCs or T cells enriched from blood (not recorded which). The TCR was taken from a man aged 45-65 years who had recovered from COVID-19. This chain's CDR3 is CASSLGQVNYGYTF. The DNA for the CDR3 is TGTGCCAGCAGTCTGGGACAGGTTAACTATGGCTACACCTTC.